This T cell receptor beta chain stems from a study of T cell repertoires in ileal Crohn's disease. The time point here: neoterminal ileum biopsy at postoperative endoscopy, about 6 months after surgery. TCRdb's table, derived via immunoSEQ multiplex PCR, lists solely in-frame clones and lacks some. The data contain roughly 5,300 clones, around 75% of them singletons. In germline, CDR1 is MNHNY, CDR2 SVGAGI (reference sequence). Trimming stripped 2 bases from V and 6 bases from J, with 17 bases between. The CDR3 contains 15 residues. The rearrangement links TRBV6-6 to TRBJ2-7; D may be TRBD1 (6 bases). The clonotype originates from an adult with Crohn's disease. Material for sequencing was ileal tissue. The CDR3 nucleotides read TGTGCCAGCAGTTACAGCAGGGGCCCGACGGTCGAGCAGTACTTC. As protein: CASSYSRGPTVEQYF.